Listed below are T cell receptor beta chains from one sample, sequenced in a study of beta chain features in type 1 diabetes. TCRdb's table, derived via immunoSEQ multiplex PCR, lists solely in-frame clones and lacks some. The data hold around 340,000 clones, with roughly 8% observed a single time. Sequenced: central memory CD4+ T cells from blood. Receptors originate from a woman younger than 35 in good health. CDR3s leave out the opening cysteine and the closing phenylalanine or tryptophan. Each record gives: CDR3 protein, J gene, V gene.

cdr3_aa: ASTEAGQETQY
j_call: TRBJ2-5
v_call: TRBV6-1

cdr3_aa: ASSTGPFNMEQY
j_call: TRBJ2-7
v_call: TRBV7-2

cdr3_aa: ASNHGQSTDTQY
j_call: TRBJ2-3
v_call: TRBV28

cdr3_aa: SVAPPNRQETQY
j_call: TRBJ2-5
v_call: TRBV29-1

cdr3_aa: ASSQGGLATNEKLF
j_call: TRBJ1-4
v_call: TRBV4-3

cdr3_aa: ASSLAAGTRGDTQY
j_call: TRBJ2-3
v_call: TRBV7-2

cdr3_aa: ASSLLIRGPSAGELF
j_call: TRBJ2-2
v_call: TRBV27

cdr3_aa: ATSGPAVHQPQH
j_call: TRBJ1-5
v_call: TRBV15

cdr3_aa: ASSSGASNYGYT
j_call: TRBJ1-2
v_call: TRBV6-5

cdr3_aa: ASSTLLASGSYEQY
j_call: TRBJ2-7
v_call: TRBV7-2

cdr3_aa: ASSQREGSTGVYGYT
j_call: TRBJ1-2
v_call: TRBV14

cdr3_aa: ASSEGSLSGNTIY
j_call: TRBJ1-3
v_call: TRBV11-2

cdr3_aa: SGSGRSYNEQF
j_call: TRBJ2-1
v_call: TRBV29-1

cdr3_aa: ASSRRASGKTNNEQF
j_call: TRBJ2-1
v_call: TRBV19

cdr3_aa: ATLGLLRGEQY
j_call: TRBJ2-7
v_call: TRBV6-5